The 28 T cell receptor beta chains given below trace back to one sample, sequenced in a study of identical twins. TCRdb redid the calling of the 5' RACE reads with MiXCR, one entry per CDR3 protein. The data hold around 530,000 distinct CDR3 sequences, with around 15% observed a single time. These data were also reused for a study on yellow fever vaccine responses in identical twins.

The sample comprised CD4+ T cells sorted from blood. These receptors came from a young woman in good health.

The chain employs TRBV10-3 and TRBJ2-3, with D perhaps matching TRBD1 (5 bases). Trimming shortened V by 11 bases and J by 1 base, and 16 bases separated the two germline ends. The CDR3 is 14 amino acids. Germline V gene data show CDR1 as ENHRY and CDR2 as SYGVKD. CDR3 residues: CASSDSVGTDTQYF. The DNA of the CDR3 is TGTGCCTCCTCCGACAGCGTTGGCACAGATACGCAGTATTTT.

This clonotype was detected a few times. CDR3: CASGWEGLATEAFF. The CDR3 region has the DNA TGTGCCAGCGGGTGGGAAGGGCTAGCCACTGAAGCTTTCTTT. The chain recombines TRBV12-3 or TRBV12-4 with TRBJ1-1; D unresolved. This CDR3 region has 14 residues. V was shortened by 8 bases and J by 4 bases, with 17 bases between the two germline ends.

The chain recombines TRBV14 with TRBJ2-7, with D possibly matching TRBD2 (6 bases). The length of the CDR3 is 15 residues. Germline V lookup: CDR1 SGHDN, CDR2 FVKESK. The germline V and J ends were trimmed by 1 base and 2 bases, with 12 bases remaining between them. CDR3 amino acids: CASSQGRVGPYEQYV. For the CDR3, the DNA is TGTGCCAGCAGCCAAGGGAGGGTCGGTCCCTACGAGCAGTACGTC.

The rearrangement links TRBV20-1 to TRBJ2-7; 11 nucleotides line up with TRBD2. V gave up 1 base and J gave up 2 bases; unmatched junction bases: 13. This CDR3 comprises 18 residues. Germline CDR1 and CDR2: DFQATT and SNEGSKA (reference sequence). Here the CDR3 DNA reads TGCAGTGCTAGAGTGGGAAGGGGGTCGACTAGCGGGACCTACGAGCAGTACTTC. Protein sequence: CSARVGRGSTSGTYEQYF.

This clonotype was counted only a few times. The CDR3 nucleotides are TGTGCCAGCAGACCTTTGAACACCGGGGAGCTGTTTTTT. This translates into CASRPLNTGELFF. The gene calls are TRBV6-6 and TRBJ2-2; D is uncertain. Trimming took off 6 bases at V and 1 base at J, with 6 bases between the two ends. The CDR3 runs 13 residues. Germline assignment: CDR1 MNHNY and CDR2 SVGAGI (reference sequence).

This clonotype was detected ten times or more. The chain couples TRBV12-3 or TRBV12-4 to TRBJ2-2, with a tentative D call TRBD2 (6 bases). V was clipped by 5 bases and J by 8 bases, with 12 bases between them. The CDR3 contains 13 residues. The CDR3 nucleotides are TGTGCCAGCAGTCCGGGACTGTCAGGGGAGCTGTTTTTT. Translation: CASSPGLSGELFF.

This clonotype was picked up a small number of times. This chain connects TRBV5-1 to TRBJ2-7, with D tentatively TRBD1 (6 bases). Trimming removed 4 bases from V and 6 bases from J, with 11 bases in between. Germline V lookup: CDR1 SGHRS, CDR2 YFSETQ. The CDR3 is 12 amino acids. The CDR3, as DNA: TGCGCCAGCAGCGCACCAGGGGTCGAGCAGTACTTC. Residues: CASSAPGVEQYF.

V gene TRBV3-1 combines with J gene TRBJ2-3; perhaps TRBD2 as D (5 bases). CDR3 size: 13 residues. The V end was cut by 4 bases, the J end by 6 bases, with 11 bases between. Germline CDR1 reads LGHDT; CDR2 reads YNNKEL (reference sequence). DNA for the CDR3: TGTGCCAGCAGCCCTAGCAGTGCGGATACGCAGTATTTT. This encodes CASSPSSADTQYF.

The CDR3 here is CASSKAGQKEANYGYTF. DNA of the CDR3: TGTGCCAGCAGCAAAGCTGGGCAGAAAGAAGCTAACTATGGCTACACCTTC. The rearrangement links TRBV21-1 to TRBJ1-2. TRBV21-1 is described as a pseudogene. This CDR3 has 17 amino acids.

This clonotype was observed a handful of times. This chain joins TRBV7-2 and TRBJ2-1; 11 bases agree with TRBD2. The trim removed 1 base at V and 3 bases at J, leaving 5 bases unmatched. CDR1 is SGHTA, CDR2 FQGNSA, per germline. The CDR3 has 17 amino acids. The CDR3 nucleotides read TGTGCCAGCAGCTTAGTGGGACTAGCGGACTACTACAATGAGCAGTTCTTC. Translating it yields CASSLVGLADYYNEQFF.

The chain employs TRBV12-3 or TRBV12-4 and TRBJ2-2; the D gene is possibly TRBD2 (6 bases). The CDR3 is 16 residues long. Trimming took 6 bases from V and 0 from J, leaving 14 bases between them. CDR3 DNA: TGTGCCAGCAGGCTCGGGAGTTCGGCGAACACCGGGGAGCTGTTTTTT. It specifies CASRLGSSANTGELFF.

The CDR3 loop reads CASSPPGTENTGELFF. CDR3 bases: TGTGCCAGCAGCCCCCCCGGGACAGAGAACACCGGGGAGCTGTTTTTT. The chain carries TRBV7-2 and TRBJ2-2, with 7 bases matching TRBD1. The germline V gene encodes CDR1 SGHTA and CDR2 FQGNSA. The CDR3 is made up of 16 amino acids. The junction had 7 bases not matched to a gene; V was cut back by 5 bases and J by 1 base.

The V and J genes are TRBV25-1 and TRBJ2-3; TRBD2 matches 14 bases. This CDR3 has 17 residues. Looked up from germline, CDR1 is MGHDK and CDR2 is SYGVNS. V shed 6 bases, J shed 7 bases, and the junction held 12 bases outside the gene matches. CDR3 protein: CASRPYATSGRGNTQYF. The DNA of the CDR3 is TGTGCCAGCAGGCCATACGCGACTAGCGGGAGGGGGAATACGCAGTATTTT.

This clonotype was seen a few times. This chain connects TRBV28 to TRBJ1-1; unclear D gene. The V and J ends lost 4 bases and 5 bases respectively, with 14 bases between them. The CDR3 loop spans 14 amino acids. Germline V CDR1 and CDR2: MDHEN, SYDVKM. The CDR3 nucleotides are TGTGCCAGCAGTTCGGCAGGCGCGGGGACTGAAGCTTTCTTT. Amino acids: CASSSAGAGTEAFF.

There are a few counts of this clonotype. The chain links TRBV3-1 to TRBJ2-2; 11 bases fit TRBD1. The CDR3 has 15 residues. The V and J ends lost 5 bases and 6 bases, in that order; junction bases with no gene match: 5. Germline V gene data show CDR1 as LGHDT and CDR2 as YNNKEL (reference sequence). CDR3 DNA: TGTGCCAGCAGCTATGGGACAGGGGGATCCGGGGAGCTGTTTTTT. Amino acid sequence: CASSYGTGGSGELFF.

The chain recombines TRBV11-3 with TRBJ2-1; TRBD1 aligns across 7 bases. The CDR3 consists of 15 residues. V gave up 7 bases and J gave up 5 bases; unmatched junction bases: 11. Germline assignment: CDR1 SGHNT and CDR2 YENEEA. The CDR3 bases are TGTGCCAGCAATAAAGACCGGGACAGAGACAATGAGCAGTTCTTC. It is translated as CASNKDRDRDNEQFF.

The chain uses TRBV20-1 and TRBJ1-6, with TRBD1 identical over 7 bases. V shed 6 bases and J 8 bases; nucleotides not matched to a gene: 16. From germline, CDR1 is DFQATT and CDR2 SNEGSKA (reference sequence). This CDR3 contains 16 residues. CDR3 region: CSAPGLTDRVDSPLHF. The CDR3 DNA sequence: TGCAGTGCCCCAGGATTGACTGACAGGGTGGATTCACCCCTCCACTTT.

This clonotype was recorded a few times. The chain employs TRBV5-1 and TRBJ2-5; perhaps TRBD1 as D (6 bases). The V end lost 4 bases, the J end lost 3 bases, and 13 bases lay between the germline ends. Germline lookup yields CDR1 SGHRS and CDR2 YFSETQ. The CDR3 covers 14 residues. CDR3 protein: CASSPTGFKETQYF. DNA for the CDR3: TGCGCCAGCAGCCCAACAGGGTTTAAAGAGACCCAGTACTTC.

V is TRBV20-1 and J is TRBJ2-5, with 13 positions matching TRBD2. The length of the CDR3 is 14 residues. In germline, CDR1 is DFQATT, CDR2 SNEGSKA (reference sequence). V gave up 5 bases and J gave up 7 bases; unmatched junction bases: 7. The CDR3 sequence is CSADGLAGDGTQYF. CDR3 DNA: TGCAGTGCTGATGGACTAGCGGGGGATGGGACCCAGTACTTC.

In this sample, this clonotype turned up a few times. The chain is built from TRBV5-1 and TRBJ2-2; TRBD2 matches 7 bases. Germline-derived CDR1 and CDR2 are SGHRS and YFSETQ. This CDR3 has 15 amino acids. Germline trimming cut 7 bases from V and 6 bases from J; bases unmatched to any gene: 12. The DNA of the CDR3 is TGCGCCAGCGGCAGACTAGCAACACCCGCCGGGGAGCTGTTTTTT. It translates to CASGRLATPAGELFF.

This clonotype was found a few times. This chain links TRBV28 with TRBJ2-1, with D possibly TRBD1 on 6 matching bases. V was trimmed by 2 bases and J by 4 bases, leaving 12 bases between them. Germline CDR1 reads MDHEN; CDR2 reads SYDVKM. This CDR3 is built from 15 residues. The CDR3 loop is CASSLMGTLYNEQFF. The CDR3 region has the DNA TGTGCCAGCAGTTTAATGGGGACACTTTACAATGAGCAGTTCTTC.

This sequence joins TRBV18 and TRBJ1-3; no firm D call. CDR1 is KGHSH and CDR2 is LQKENI in the germline V gene. The CDR3 totals 17 residues. Between the trimmed V and J ends, which lost 3 bases and 0 bases, there was a span of 15 bases. The CDR3 is CASSPGSGTISGNTIYF. The CDR3 DNA follows: TGTGCCAGCTCACCGGGATCGGGAACGATCTCTGGAAACACCATATATTTT.

Worth noting for this clonotype: A read error may account for a junction end that differs from germline. The genes are TRBV6-6 and TRBJ2-1, with 9 positions matching TRBD2. The CDR3 totals 13 residues. From germline, CDR1 is MNHNY and CDR2 SVGAGI (reference sequence). In DNA, the CDR3 is TGTGCCAGCAGTTACGGGACTAGCTCGGAGCGGTTCTTC. Residues: CASSYGTSSERFF.

The chain has TRBV2 and TRBJ1-6; D remains ambiguous. Per germline, CDR1 SNHLY and CDR2 FYNNEI. CDR3 length equals 16 residues. Trimming took 4 bases from V and 0 from J, leaving 10 bases between them. The CDR3 region has the DNA TGTGCCAGCAGTGGGGAGGTTAGCTCCTATAATTCACCCCTCCACTTT. This sequence encodes CASSGEVSSYNSPLHF.

Many counts were recorded for this clonotype. V usage is TRBV5-1 and J usage is TRBJ2-2; maybe TRBD1 (5 bases). Per germline, CDR1 SGHRS and CDR2 YFSETQ. This CDR3 contains 14 residues. V was pared by 0 bases and J by 4 bases, with 7 bases between. This chain's CDR3 is CASSLEGPTGELFF. CDR3 sequence (DNA): TGCGCCAGCAGCTTGGAGGGGCCCACCGGGGAGCTGTTTTTT.

CDR3 sequence (DNA): TGTGCCTCCTCTGACAGGGGGGCCTACAATGAGCAGTTCTTC. This encodes CASSDRGAYNEQFF. The V and J genes are TRBV10-3 and TRBJ2-1; 9 bases map to TRBD1. The CDR3 covers 14 residues. V lost 11 bases to trimming and J lost 2 bases; unmatched junction nucleotides: 7. Germline V gene lookup returns CDR1 ENHRY and CDR2 SYGVKD.

This clonotype was observed at least ten times. The chain is built from TRBV12-3 or TRBV12-4 and TRBJ2-7, with 7 bases fitting TRBD1. CDR3 length: 13 amino acids. The V gene end was trimmed by 1 base and the J gene end by 3 bases; junction bases not matched to a gene: 0. In nucleotides, the CDR3 is TGTGCCAGCAGTTTAGGGACAGGCTACGAGCAGTACGTC. As protein: CASSLGTGYEQYV.

V gene TRBV6-1 combines with J gene TRBJ2-1; D unclear. CDR3 length: 13 amino acids. Trimming removed 8 bases at V and 7 bases at J, with 15 bases between. CDR1 and CDR2 from the germline V gene are MNHNS and SASEGT. The CDR3: CASRASPPNEQFF. CDR3 sequence (DNA): TGTGCCAGCCGGGCCTCCCCCCCGAATGAGCAGTTCTTC.